The subject of this entry is one TCR beta chain. These data originate in a study of blood T cell repertoires in COVID-19. Seattle's enrolled individuals joined amid active infection and were then monitored longitudinally. The CDR3 loop spans 14 amino acids. The V gene's germline CDR1 is SGHTA and CDR2 FQGNSA. Trimming stripped 1 base from V and 0 bases from J, with 6 bases between. Per the study methods: Reference gene primer amplification in the assay estimated nucleated cell counts. Data came from immunoSEQ multiplex PCR; TCRdb stores just in-frame clones and leaves some out. For V, J and clone size, that table is used; D and trimming come from the DNA. The sample lists roughly 440,000 clones, about 91% seen once, with around 13% in the top ten.

The chain uses TRBV7-2 and TRBJ1-2; D not resolved. Specimen: peripheral blood. The sequence derives from a woman aged 45-59 years with COVID-19, enrolled during active disease. CDR3 sequence reads: CASSLDRTNYGYTF. In nucleotides, the CDR3 is TGTGCCAGCAGCTTAGACAGAACTAACTATGGCTACACCTTC.